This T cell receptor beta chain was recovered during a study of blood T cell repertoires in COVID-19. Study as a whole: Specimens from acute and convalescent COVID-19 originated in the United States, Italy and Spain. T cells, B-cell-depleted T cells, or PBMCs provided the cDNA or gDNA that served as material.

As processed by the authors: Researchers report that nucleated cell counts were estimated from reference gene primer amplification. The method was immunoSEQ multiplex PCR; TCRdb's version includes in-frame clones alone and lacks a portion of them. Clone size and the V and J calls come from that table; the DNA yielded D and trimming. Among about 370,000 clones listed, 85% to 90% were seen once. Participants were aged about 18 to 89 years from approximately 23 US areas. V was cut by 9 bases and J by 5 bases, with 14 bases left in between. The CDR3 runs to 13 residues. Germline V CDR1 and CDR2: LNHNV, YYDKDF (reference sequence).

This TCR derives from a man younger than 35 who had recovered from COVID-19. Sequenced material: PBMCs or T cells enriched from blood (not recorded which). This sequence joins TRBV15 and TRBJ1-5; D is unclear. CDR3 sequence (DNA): TGTGCCACGGCCGCGGAGAACTATCAGCCCCAGCATTTT. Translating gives CATAAENYQPQHF.